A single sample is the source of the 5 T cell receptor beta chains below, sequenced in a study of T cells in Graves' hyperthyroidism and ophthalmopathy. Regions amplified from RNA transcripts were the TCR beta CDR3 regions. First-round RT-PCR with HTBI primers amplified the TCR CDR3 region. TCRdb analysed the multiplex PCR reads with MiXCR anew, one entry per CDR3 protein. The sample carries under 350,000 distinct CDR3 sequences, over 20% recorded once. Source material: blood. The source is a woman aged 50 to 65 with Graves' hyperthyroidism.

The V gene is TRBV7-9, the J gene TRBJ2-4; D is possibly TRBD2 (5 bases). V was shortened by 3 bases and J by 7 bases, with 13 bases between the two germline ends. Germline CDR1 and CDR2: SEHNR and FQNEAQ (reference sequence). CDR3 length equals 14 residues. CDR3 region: CASSLSGERNIQYF. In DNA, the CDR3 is TGTGCCAGCAGCTTGTCCGGGGAGAGGAACATTCAGTACTTC.

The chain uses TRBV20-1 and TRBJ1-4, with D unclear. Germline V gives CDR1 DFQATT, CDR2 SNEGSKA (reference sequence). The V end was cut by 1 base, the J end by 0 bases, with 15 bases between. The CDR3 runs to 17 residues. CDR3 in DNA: TGCAGTGCTAGAGCCCTCGTTCGTCCTGCAACTAATGAAAAACTGTTTTTT. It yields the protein CSARALVRPATNEKLFF.

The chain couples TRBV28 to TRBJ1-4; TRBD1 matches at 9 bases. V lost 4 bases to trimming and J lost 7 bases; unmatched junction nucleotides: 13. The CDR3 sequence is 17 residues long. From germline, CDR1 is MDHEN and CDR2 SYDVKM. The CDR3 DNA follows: TGTGCCAGCAGTTCACCGGGACAGGGCGCTTCTAGTGAAAAACTGTTTTTT. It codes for CASSSPGQGASSEKLFF.

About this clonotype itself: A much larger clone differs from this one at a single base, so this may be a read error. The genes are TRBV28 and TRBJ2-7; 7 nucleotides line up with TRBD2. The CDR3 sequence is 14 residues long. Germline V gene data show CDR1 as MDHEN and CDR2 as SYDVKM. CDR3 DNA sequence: TGTGCCAGCAGCCCAAGCGGGACCCCCTACCAGCAGTACTTC. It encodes CASSPSGTPYQQYF.

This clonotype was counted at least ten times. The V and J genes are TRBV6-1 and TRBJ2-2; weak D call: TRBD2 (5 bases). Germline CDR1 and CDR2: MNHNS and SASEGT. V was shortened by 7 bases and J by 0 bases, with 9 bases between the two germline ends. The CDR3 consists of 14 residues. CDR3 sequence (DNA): TGTGCCAGCATGCGGGCAGCGAACACCGGGGAGCTGTTTTTT. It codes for CASMRAANTGELFF.